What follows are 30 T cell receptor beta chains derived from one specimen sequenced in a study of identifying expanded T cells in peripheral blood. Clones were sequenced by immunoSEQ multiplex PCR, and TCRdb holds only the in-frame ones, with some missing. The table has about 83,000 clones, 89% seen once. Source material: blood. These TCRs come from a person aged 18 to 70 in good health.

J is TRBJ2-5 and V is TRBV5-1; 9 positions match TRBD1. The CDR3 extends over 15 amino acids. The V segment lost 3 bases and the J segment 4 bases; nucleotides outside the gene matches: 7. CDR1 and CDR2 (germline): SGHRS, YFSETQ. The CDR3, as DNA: TGCGCCAGCAGCTCCACCGGGACAGGGTCAGAGACCCAGTACTTC. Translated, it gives CASSSTGTGSETQYF.

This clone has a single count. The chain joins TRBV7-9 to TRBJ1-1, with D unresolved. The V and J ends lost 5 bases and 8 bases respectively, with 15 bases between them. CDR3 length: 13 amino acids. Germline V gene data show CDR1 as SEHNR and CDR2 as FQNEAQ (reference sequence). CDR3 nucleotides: TGTGCCAGCAGCCGGACTGATAGATTCGAAGCTTTCTTT. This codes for CASSRTDRFEAFF.

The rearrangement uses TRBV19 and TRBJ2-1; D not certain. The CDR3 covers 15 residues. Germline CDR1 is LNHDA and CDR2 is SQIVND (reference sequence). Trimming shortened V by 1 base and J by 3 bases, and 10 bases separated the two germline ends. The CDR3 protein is CASSIGPRGYNEQFF. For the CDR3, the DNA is TGTGCCAGTAGTATAGGCCCGAGAGGCTACAATGAGCAGTTCTTC. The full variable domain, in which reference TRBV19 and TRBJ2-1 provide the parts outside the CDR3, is DGGITQSPKYLFRKEGQNVTLSCEQNLNHDAMYWYRQDPGQGLRLIYYSQIVNDFQKGDIAEGYSVSREKKESFPLTVTSAQKNPTAFYLCASSIGPRGYNEQFFGPGTRLTVL.

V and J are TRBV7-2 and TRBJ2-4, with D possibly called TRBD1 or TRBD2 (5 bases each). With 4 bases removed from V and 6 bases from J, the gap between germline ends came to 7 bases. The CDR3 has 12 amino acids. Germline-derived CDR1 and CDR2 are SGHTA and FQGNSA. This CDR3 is CASSWDGNIQYF. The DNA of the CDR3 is TGTGCCAGCAGCTGGGACGGAAACATTCAGTACTTC.

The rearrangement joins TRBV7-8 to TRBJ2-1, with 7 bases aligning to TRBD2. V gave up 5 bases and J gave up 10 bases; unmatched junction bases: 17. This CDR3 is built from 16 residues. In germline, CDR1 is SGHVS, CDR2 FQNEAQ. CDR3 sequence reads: CASSPGRDYINREQFF. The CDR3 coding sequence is TGTGCCAGCAGCCCGGGCAGGGACTACATAAACAGGGAGCAGTTCTTC.

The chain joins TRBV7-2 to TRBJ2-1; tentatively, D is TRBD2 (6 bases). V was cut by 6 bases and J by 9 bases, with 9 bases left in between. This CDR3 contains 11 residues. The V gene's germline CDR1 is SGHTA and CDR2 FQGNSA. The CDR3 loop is CASRVAVEQFF. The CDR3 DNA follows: TGTGCCAGCAGGGTAGCGGTTGAGCAGTTCTTC.

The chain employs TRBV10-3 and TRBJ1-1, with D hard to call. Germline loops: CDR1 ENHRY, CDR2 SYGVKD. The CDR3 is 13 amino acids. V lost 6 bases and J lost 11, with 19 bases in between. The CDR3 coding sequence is TGTGCCATCAGGAATATTTTTGGGGAAGGTGCTTTCTTT. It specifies CAIRNIFGEGAFF.

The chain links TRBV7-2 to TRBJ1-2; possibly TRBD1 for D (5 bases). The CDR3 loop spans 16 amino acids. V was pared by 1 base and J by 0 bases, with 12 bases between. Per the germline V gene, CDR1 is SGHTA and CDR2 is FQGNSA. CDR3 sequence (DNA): TGTGCCAGCAGCTTAGGGACACCTACCTCTAACTATGGCTACACCTTC. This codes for CASSLGTPTSNYGYTF.

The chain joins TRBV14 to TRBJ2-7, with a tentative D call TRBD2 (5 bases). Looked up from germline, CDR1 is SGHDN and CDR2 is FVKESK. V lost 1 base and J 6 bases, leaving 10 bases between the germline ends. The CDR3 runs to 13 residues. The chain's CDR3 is CASSQGMGSEQYF. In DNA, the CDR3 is TGTGCCAGCAGCCAAGGAATGGGGAGCGAGCAGTACTTC.

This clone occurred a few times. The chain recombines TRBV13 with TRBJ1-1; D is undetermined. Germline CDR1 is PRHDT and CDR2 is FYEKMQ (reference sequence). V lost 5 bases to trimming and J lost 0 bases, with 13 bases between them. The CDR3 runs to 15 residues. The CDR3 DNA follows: TGTGCCAGCAGCCGGCTAGGGATCATGAACACTGAAGCTTTCTTT. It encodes CASSRLGIMNTEAFF.

The CDR3 DNA follows: TGTGCCAGCAGTTCCACAGGGGGGATAACTGAAGCTTTCTTT. Protein product: CASSSTGGITEAFF. V is TRBV6-5 and J is TRBJ1-1, with 8 bases aligning to TRBD1. The CDR3 spans 14 residues. V was pared by 4 bases and J by 5 bases, with 6 bases of the junction left unmatched. The germline V gene has CDR1 MNHEY and CDR2 SVGAGI.

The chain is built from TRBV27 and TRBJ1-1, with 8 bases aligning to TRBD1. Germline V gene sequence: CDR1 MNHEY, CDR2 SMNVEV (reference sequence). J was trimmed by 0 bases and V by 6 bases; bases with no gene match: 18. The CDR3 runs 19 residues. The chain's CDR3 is CASRPAKDRGTFMNTEAFF. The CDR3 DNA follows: TGTGCCAGCAGACCCGCTAAAGACAGGGGCACCTTTATGAACACTGAAGCTTTCTTT.

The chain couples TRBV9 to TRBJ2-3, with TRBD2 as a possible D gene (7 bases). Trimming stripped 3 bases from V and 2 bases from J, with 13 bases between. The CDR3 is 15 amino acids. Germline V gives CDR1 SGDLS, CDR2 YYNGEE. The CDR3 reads CASSGYGGPTDTQYF. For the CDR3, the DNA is TGTGCCAGCAGCGGGTACGGGGGGCCCACAGATACGCAGTATTTT. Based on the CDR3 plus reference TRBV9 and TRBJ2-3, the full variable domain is DSGVTQTPKHLITATGQRVTLRCSPRSGDLSVYWYQQSLDQGLQFLIQYYNGEERAKGNILERFSAQQFPDLHSELNLSSLELGDSALYFCASSGYGGPTDTQYFGPGTRLTVL.

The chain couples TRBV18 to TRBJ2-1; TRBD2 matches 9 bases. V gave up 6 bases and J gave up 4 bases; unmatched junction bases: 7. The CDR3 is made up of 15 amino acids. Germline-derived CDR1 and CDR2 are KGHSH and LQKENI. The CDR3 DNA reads TGTGCCAGCTCTCCAAGACTAGCGGATTACAATGAGCAGTTCTTC. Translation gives CASSPRLADYNEQFF.

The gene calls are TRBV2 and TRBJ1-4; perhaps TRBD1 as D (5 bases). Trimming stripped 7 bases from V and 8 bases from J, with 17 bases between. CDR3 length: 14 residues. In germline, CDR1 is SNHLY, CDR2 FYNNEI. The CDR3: CASTRTGPPEKLFF. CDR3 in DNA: TGTGCCAGCACCCGGACGGGGCCCCCCGAAAAACTGTTTTTT.

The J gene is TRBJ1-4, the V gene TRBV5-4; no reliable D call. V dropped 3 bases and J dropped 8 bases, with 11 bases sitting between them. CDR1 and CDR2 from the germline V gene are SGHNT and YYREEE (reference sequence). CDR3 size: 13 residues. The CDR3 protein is CASSSDLGEKLFF. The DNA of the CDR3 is TGTGCCAGCAGCTCGGACCTGGGGGAAAAACTGTTTTTT.

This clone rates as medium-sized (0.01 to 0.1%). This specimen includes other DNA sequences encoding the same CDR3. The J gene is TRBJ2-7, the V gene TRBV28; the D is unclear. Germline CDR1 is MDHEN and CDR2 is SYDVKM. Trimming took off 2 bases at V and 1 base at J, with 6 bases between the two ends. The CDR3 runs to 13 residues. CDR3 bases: TGTGCCAGCAGTTTAGTGGAATCCTACGAGCAGTACTTC. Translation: CASSLVESYEQYF.

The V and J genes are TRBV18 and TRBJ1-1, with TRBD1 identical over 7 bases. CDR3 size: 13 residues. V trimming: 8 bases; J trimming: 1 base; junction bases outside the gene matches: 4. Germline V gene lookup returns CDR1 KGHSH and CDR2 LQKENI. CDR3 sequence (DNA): TGTGCCAGCCGGGACAGTCGGAACACTGAAGCTTTCTTT. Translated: CASRDSRNTEAFF.

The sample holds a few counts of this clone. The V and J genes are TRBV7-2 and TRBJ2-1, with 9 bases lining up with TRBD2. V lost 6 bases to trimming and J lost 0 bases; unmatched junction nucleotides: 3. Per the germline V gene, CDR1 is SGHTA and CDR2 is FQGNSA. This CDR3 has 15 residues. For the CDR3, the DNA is TGTGCCAGCAGAGGTAGCGGGAGCTCCTACAATGAGCAGTTCTTC. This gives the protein CASRGSGSSYNEQFF.

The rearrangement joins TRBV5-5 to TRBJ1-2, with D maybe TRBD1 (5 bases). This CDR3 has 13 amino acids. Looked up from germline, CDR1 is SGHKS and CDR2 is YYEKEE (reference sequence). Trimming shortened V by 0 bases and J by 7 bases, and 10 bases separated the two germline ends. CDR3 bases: TGTGCCAGCAGCTTGGCGGGGGGTAGTGGCTACACCTTC. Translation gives CASSLAGGSGYTF.

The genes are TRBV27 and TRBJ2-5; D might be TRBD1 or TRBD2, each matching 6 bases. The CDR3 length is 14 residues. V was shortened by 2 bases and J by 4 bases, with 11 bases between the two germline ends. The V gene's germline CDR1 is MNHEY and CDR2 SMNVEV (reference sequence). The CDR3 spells CASSLGRGGETQYF. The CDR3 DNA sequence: TGTGCCAGCAGTTTAGGCAGGGGAGGAGAGACCCAGTACTTC.

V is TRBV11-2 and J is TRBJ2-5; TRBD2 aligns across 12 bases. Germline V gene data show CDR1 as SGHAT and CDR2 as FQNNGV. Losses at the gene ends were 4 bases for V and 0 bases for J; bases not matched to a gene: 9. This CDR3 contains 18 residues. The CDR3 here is CASSSNPPSGRDQETQYF. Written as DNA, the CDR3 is TGTGCCAGCAGCTCAAACCCCCCTAGCGGGAGGGACCAAGAGACCCAGTACTTC.

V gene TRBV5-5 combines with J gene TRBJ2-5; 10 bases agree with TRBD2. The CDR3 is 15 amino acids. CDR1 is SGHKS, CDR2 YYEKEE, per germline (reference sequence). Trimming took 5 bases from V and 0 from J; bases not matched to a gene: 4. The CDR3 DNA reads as TGTGCCAGCAGTTTACTAGCGGGGAACCAAGAGACCCAGTACTTC. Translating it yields CASSLLAGNQETQYF.

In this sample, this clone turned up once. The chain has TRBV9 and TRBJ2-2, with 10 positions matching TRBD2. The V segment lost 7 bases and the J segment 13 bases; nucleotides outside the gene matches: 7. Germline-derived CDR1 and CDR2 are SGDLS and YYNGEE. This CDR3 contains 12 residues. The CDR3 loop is CASSLAGEVLFF. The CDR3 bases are TGTGCCAGCTCTCTAGCGGGAGAGGTGCTGTTTTTT.

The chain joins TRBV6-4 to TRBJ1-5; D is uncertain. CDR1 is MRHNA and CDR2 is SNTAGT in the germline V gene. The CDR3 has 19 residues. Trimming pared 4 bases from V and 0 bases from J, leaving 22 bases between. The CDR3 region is CASSGRRANRLYSNQPQHF. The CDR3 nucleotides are TGTGCCAGCAGTGGTCGGAGGGCAAATAGGCTTTATAGCAATCAGCCCCAGCATTTT.

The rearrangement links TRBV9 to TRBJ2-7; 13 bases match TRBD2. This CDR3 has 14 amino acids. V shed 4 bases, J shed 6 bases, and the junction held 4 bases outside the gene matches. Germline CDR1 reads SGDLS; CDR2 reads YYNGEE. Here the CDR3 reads CASSSRLAGGEQYF. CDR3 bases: TGTGCCAGCAGCTCAAGACTAGCGGGAGGCGAGCAGTACTTC.

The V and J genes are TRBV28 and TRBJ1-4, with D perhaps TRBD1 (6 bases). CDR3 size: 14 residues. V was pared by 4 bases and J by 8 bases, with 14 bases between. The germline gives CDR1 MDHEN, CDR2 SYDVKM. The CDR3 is CASSSTRGGEKLFF. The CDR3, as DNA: TGTGCCAGCAGTTCAACCAGGGGTGGCGAAAAACTGTTTTTT.

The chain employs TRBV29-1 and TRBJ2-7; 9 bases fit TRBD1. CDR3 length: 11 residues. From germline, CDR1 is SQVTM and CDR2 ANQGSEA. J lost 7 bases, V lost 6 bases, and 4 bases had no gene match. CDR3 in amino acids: CSVRTGEEQYF. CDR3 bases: TGCAGCGTACGGACAGGGGAGGAGCAGTACTTC.

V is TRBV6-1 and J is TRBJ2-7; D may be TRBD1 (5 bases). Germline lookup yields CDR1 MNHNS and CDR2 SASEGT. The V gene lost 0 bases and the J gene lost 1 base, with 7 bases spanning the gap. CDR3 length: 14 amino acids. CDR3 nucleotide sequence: TGTGCCAGCAGTGAAGCAGACAGTTCCTACGAGCAGTACTTC. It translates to CASSEADSSYEQYF.

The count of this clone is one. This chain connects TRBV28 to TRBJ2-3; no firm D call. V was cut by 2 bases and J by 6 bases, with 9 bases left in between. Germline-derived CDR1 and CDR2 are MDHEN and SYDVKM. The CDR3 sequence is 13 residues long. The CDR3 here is CASSLAHMDTQYF. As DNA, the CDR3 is TGTGCCAGCAGTTTAGCCCATATGGATACGCAGTATTTT.